The clone carrying this T cell receptor (beta chain) was recorded at least ten times. Its matching antigen is unknown. Time point denoted: newly diagnosed GD, antithyroid drugs for less than 3 months. After RNA was extracted from PBMCs, the TCR library was made from it. These data are taken from a study of regulatory T cells in long-lasting Graves disease. With V trimmed by 6 bases and J by 4 bases, 9 bases remained unmatched. CDR3 length equals 14 residues. Germline V gene sequence: CDR1 DFQATT, CDR2 SNEGSKA (reference sequence). Study results and caveats: Favoring TRBV28, TRBJ1-2 and TRBJ2-5 was a feature seen in persistent disease. Samples came from peripheral blood alone, without thyroid tissue.

Building of the TCR beta libraries involved iRepertoire HTBI primers and Arm-PCR of CDR3 regions. One entry per CDR3 protein results from TCRdb running MiXCR on the multiplex PCR reads. Seen here are 550,000 or so distinct CDR3 sequences, around 12% observed once, and the top ten hold 8.9%. These data were also reused for a study on T cells in Graves' hyperthyroidism and ophthalmopathy.

This clonotype originated in a woman between 25 and 40 years old with Graves disease. The material was peripheral blood mononuclear cells (PBMCs), obtained at new diagnosis, from a patient treated with antithyroid drugs. The chain combines TRBV20-1 with TRBJ2-3; 8 positions agree with TRBD2. Written as DNA, the CDR3 is TGCAGTGCCAGACTTAGCGGGACATCAGATACGCAGTATTTT. This sequence encodes CSARLSGTSDTQYF.